These 32 T cell receptor beta chains originate from one sample sequenced in a study of blood T cell repertoires in COVID-19. TCRdb's table, derived via immunoSEQ multiplex PCR, lists solely in-frame clones and lacks some. The sample yields roughly 150,000 clones, about 88% seen once. The sequencing input was PBMCs or T cells enriched from blood (not recorded which). These receptors originate from a middle-aged man who had recovered from COVID-19.

This chain uses TRBV29-1 with TRBJ2-7; D might be TRBD2 (6 bases). The germline gives CDR1 SQVTM, CDR2 ANQGSEA. The CDR3 length is 11 residues. Trimming removed 4 bases at V and 5 bases at J, with 9 bases between. CDR3 coding DNA: TGCAGCGTTGCTGGCGGGAACGAGCAGTACTTC. It encodes CSVAGGNEQYF.

The chain has TRBV4-3 and TRBJ1-3; 9 bases fit TRBD1. V trimming: 4 bases; J trimming: 4 bases; junction bases outside the gene matches: 8. Germline V gene lookup returns CDR1 LGHNA and CDR2 YSLEER. CDR3 size: 16 residues. The CDR3 spells CASSRTGQGIGNTIYF. CDR3 sequence (DNA): TGCGCCAGCAGCCGCACGGGACAGGGAATAGGAAACACCATATATTTT.

V is TRBV18 and J is TRBJ1-2, with D maybe TRBD1 (5 bases). V was pared by 2 bases and J by 6 bases, with 7 bases between. The CDR3 spans 12 residues. The germline V gene has CDR1 KGHSH and CDR2 LQKENI. CDR3 in DNA: TGTGCCAGCTCACCAACGACAGATGGCTACACCTTC. Residues: CASSPTTDGYTF.

The chain couples TRBV10-3 to TRBJ2-7; 8 positions match TRBD2. Germline V lookup: CDR1 ENHRY, CDR2 SYGVKD. This CDR3 is built from 15 residues. V gave up 4 bases and J gave up 3 bases; unmatched junction bases: 8. CDR3 sequence: CAISGGGLEFYEQYF. CDR3 DNA sequence: TGTGCCATCAGTGGGGGGGGACTAGAATTCTACGAGCAGTACTTC.

This chain connects TRBV5-6 to TRBJ1-3; the D gene is possibly TRBD1 (5 bases). The CDR3 is 13 residues long. V lost 0 bases and J 7 bases, leaving 8 bases between the germline ends. The germline V gene encodes CDR1 SGHDT and CDR2 YYEEEE. CDR3 DNA sequence: TGTGCCAGCAGCTTGGTTGGGGGGAACACCATATATTTT. Protein sequence: CASSLVGGNTIYF.

CDR3 loop: CASSFTGGNSPLHF. CDR3 in DNA: TGTGCCAGCAGTTTTACCGGAGGCAATTCACCCCTCCACTTT. The V and J genes are TRBV27 and TRBJ1-6, with D unclear. This CDR3 has 14 residues. CDR1 and CDR2 (germline): MNHEY, SMNVEV (reference sequence). Trimming cost V 3 bases and J 7 bases, with 10 bases left between them.

The chain couples TRBV6-2 or TRBV6-3 to TRBJ2-3; D is possibly TRBD1 (5 bases). Germline CDR1 MNHEY, CDR2 SVGEGT. V dropped 4 bases and J dropped 2 bases, with 16 bases sitting between them. This CDR3 is built from 16 residues. CDR3 sequence (DNA): TGTGCCAGCAGTTTGACTCCAGGGTGGATCACAGATACGCAGTATTTT. Amino acids: CASSLTPGWITDTQYF.

The chain combines TRBV29-1 with TRBJ2-1; 9 positions agree with TRBD2. V shed 3 bases, J shed 7 bases, and the junction held 10 bases outside the gene matches. This CDR3 is built from 15 residues. Germline CDR1 and CDR2: SQVTM and ANQGSEA. The CDR3 sequence: CSVEETAGGRNEQFF. CDR3 DNA: TGCAGCGTTGAGGAAACTGCGGGGGGGCGAAATGAGCAGTTCTTC.

This chain connects TRBV7-2 to TRBJ1-3, with 9 nucleotides matching TRBD1. This CDR3 comprises 17 residues. Germline V gives CDR1 SGHTA, CDR2 FQGNSA. V gave up 5 bases and J gave up 0 bases; unmatched junction bases: 8. CDR3 coding DNA: TGTGCCAGCAGCCCTAAGGGACAGGGCCCCTCTGGAAACACCATATATTTT. The encoded protein is CASSPKGQGPSGNTIYF.

As regards this clone: In the same sample, other DNA sequences code for this CDR3. The rearrangement uses TRBV5-1 and TRBJ1-4; the match to TRBD1 covers 7 bases. The CDR3 is 14 amino acids. Germline loops: CDR1 SGHRS, CDR2 YFSETQ. V trimming: 4 bases; J trimming: 7 bases; junction bases outside the gene matches: 7. Here the CDR3 reads CASSLRQGSEKLFF. CDR3 DNA sequence: TGCGCCAGCAGCCTTAGACAGGGAAGTGAAAAACTGTTTTTT.

The chain is built from TRBV27 and TRBJ2-3; TRBD2 agrees at 14 bases. This CDR3 is 17 amino acids long. The V and J ends lost 5 bases and 4 bases, in that order; junction bases with no gene match: 8. Germline V gene data show CDR1 as MNHEY and CDR2 as SMNVEV (reference sequence). Here the CDR3 DNA reads TGTGCCAGCAGTCAGCGAGGACTAGCGGGGGGTTCAGATACGCAGTATTTT. As protein: CASSQRGLAGGSDTQYF.

This chain uses TRBV7-8 with TRBJ1-6; maybe TRBD1 (6 bases). The CDR3 has 17 amino acids. V was trimmed by 5 bases and J by 6 bases, leaving 20 bases between them. The germline gives CDR1 SGHVS, CDR2 FQNEAQ. CDR3 amino acids: CASSPTASRGLNSPLHF. The DNA of the CDR3 is TGTGCCAGCAGCCCCACCGCGTCCAGGGGTCTTAATTCACCCCTCCACTTT.

This clone appeared a few times. V and J are TRBV6-5 and TRBJ1-2, with 7 bases aligning to TRBD1. Trimming cost V 5 bases and J 7 bases; bases outside gene matches: 10. The CDR3 contains 14 residues. Germline lookup yields CDR1 MNHEY and CDR2 SVGAGI. CDR3 nucleotide sequence: TGTGCCAGCAGTCGCGACAGGGATAAGGGTGGCTACACCTTC. Translating it yields CASSRDRDKGGYTF.

V usage is TRBV5-6 and J usage is TRBJ2-5, with a tentative D call TRBD1 (5 bases). CDR1 SGHDT and CDR2 YYEEEE come from the germline V gene. The ends were cut back, 4 bases at V and 4 bases at J, with 14 bases in the middle. The length of the CDR3 is 14 residues. Written as DNA, the CDR3 is TGTGCCAGCAGCGACGTGGGGCAGGTAGAGACCCAGTACTTC. As protein: CASSDVGQVETQYF.

This chain links TRBV6-5 with TRBJ1-6; 12 bases align to TRBD1. The CDR3 spans 16 residues. V trimming: 4 bases; J trimming: 9 bases; junction bases outside the gene matches: 7. Looked up from germline, CDR1 is MNHEY and CDR2 is SVGAGI. Here the CDR3 reads CASSSGTGGAGSPLHF. CDR3 DNA: TGTGCCAGCAGTTCCGGGACAGGGGGCGCAGGTTCACCCCTCCACTTT.

The chain combines TRBV14 with TRBJ2-2; the match to TRBD1 covers 8 bases. There are 15 residues in the CDR3. J lost 2 bases, V lost 5 bases, and 4 bases had no gene match. The V gene's germline CDR1 is SGHDN and CDR2 FVKESK. The DNA of the CDR3 is TGTGCCAGCAGCGGACAGGGTTTAAACACCGGGGAGCTGTTTTTT. It codes for CASSGQGLNTGELFF.

V and J are TRBV5-1 and TRBJ2-5, with 7 bases matching TRBD1. Per the germline V gene, CDR1 is SGHRS and CDR2 is YFSETQ. There are 14 residues in the CDR3. The junction had 10 bases not matched to a gene; V was cut back by 4 bases and J by 7 bases. CDR3 DNA sequence: TGCGCCAGCAGCACAGGACAGGCCCAGGGGACCCAGTACTTC. Its translation: CASSTGQAQGTQYF.

The chain joins TRBV18 to TRBJ1-1, with 7 bases lining up with TRBD1. CDR1 is KGHSH, CDR2 LQKENI, per germline. The V gene end was trimmed by 4 bases and the J gene end by 5 bases; junction bases not matched to a gene: 4. The CDR3 has 13 residues. This CDR3 reads CASSQGAMTEAFF. Here the CDR3 DNA reads TGTGCCAGCTCACAGGGGGCGATGACTGAAGCTTTCTTT.

This clone appeared a few times. The CDR3 DNA is TGTGCCAGCAGCAAAGTAGGGGTCTTCGGCTATGGCTACACCTTC. Amino acids: CASSKVGVFGYGYTF. The chain couples TRBV21-1 to TRBJ1-2; TRBD1, the D gene given by the table, was not confirmed from the DNA. TRBV21-1 is a listed pseudogene. This CDR3 spans 15 amino acids.

The chain is built from TRBV4-1 and TRBJ1-3; D may be TRBD1 (5 bases). The CDR3 spans 17 residues. Trimming took 4 bases from V and 4 from J, leaving 20 bases between them. Looked up from germline, CDR1 is MGHRA and CDR2 is YSYEKL. The CDR3 region is CASSPLGRDRIGNTIYF. CDR3 bases: TGCGCCAGCAGCCCCCTCGGCAGGGATCGTATAGGAAACACCATATATTTT.

V gene TRBV7-2 combines with J gene TRBJ2-1; weak D call: TRBD2 (5 bases). The CDR3 runs 16 residues. Trimming stripped 8 bases from V and 2 bases from J, with 19 bases between. The germline V gene has CDR1 SGHTA and CDR2 FQGNSA. As DNA, the CDR3 is TGTGCCAGCCGTATTGAGGGCCAATCCCCCTACAATGAGCAGTTCTTC. It codes for CASRIEGQSPYNEQFF.

This clone has only one observation. This chain links TRBV29-1 with TRBJ1-5; 8 bases map to TRBD1. Looked up from germline, CDR1 is SQVTM and CDR2 is ANQGSEA. This CDR3 region has 13 residues. The V and J ends lost 6 bases and 6 bases, in that order; junction bases with no gene match: 7. CDR3 nucleotide sequence: TGCAGCGTGACGACAGGGGCGGGTCAGCCCCAGCATTTT. It encodes CSVTTGAGQPQHF.

The V call is TRBV28, the J call TRBJ1-2, with a weak D call TRBD1 (5 bases). V lost 5 bases and J 4 bases, leaving 11 bases between the germline ends. The germline gives CDR1 MDHEN, CDR2 SYDVKM. CDR3 length equals 13 residues. The DNA for the CDR3 is TGTGCCAGCAGTCCTGGGGCAGCCTATGGCTACACCTTC. Protein product: CASSPGAAYGYTF.

V gene TRBV27 combines with J gene TRBJ2-2; D may be TRBD1 (5 bases). This CDR3 comprises 13 residues. The V end lost 1 base, the J end lost 6 bases, and 6 bases lay between the germline ends. From germline, CDR1 is MNHEY and CDR2 SMNVEV (reference sequence). Here the CDR3 reads CASSLWGAGELFF. The CDR3 nucleotides are TGTGCCAGCAGTTTATGGGGCGCCGGGGAGCTGTTTTTT.

V and J are TRBV19 and TRBJ1-3; 7 bases are a match to TRBD1. With V trimmed by 9 bases and J by 0 bases, 8 bases remained unmatched. The CDR3 length is 15 residues. Germline loops: CDR1 LNHDA, CDR2 SQIVND (reference sequence). The DNA of the CDR3 is TGTGCCAGCAGCCGACAGGGCAACTCTGGAAACACCATATATTTT. It translates to CASSRQGNSGNTIYF.

This chain uses TRBV5-1 with TRBJ2-6; 7 bases line up with TRBD1. Per germline, CDR1 SGHRS and CDR2 YFSETQ. The V gene end was trimmed by 4 bases and the J gene end by 9 bases; junction bases not matched to a gene: 13. The CDR3 is 16 residues long. Here the CDR3 reads CASSHIQGPGYNVLTF. CDR3 bases: TGCGCCAGCAGCCATATACAGGGGCCGGGCTACAACGTCCTGACTTTC.

The rearrangement links TRBV7-9 to TRBJ2-7; TRBD1 matches at 10 bases. Germline CDR1 and CDR2: SEHNR and FQNEAQ (reference sequence). The CDR3 spans 14 residues. The trim removed 5 bases at V and 4 bases at J, leaving 5 bases unmatched. Written as DNA, the CDR3 is TGTGCCAGCAGCCGACAGGGGGCCCAATACGAGCAGTACTTC. Its translation is CASSRQGAQYEQYF.

J is TRBJ2-1 and V is TRBV6-5; perhaps TRBD2 as D (6 bases). The ends were cut back, 4 bases at V and 10 bases at J, with 14 bases in the middle. This CDR3 has 13 amino acids. The germline V gene encodes CDR1 MNHEY and CDR2 SVGAGI. CDR3 sequence (DNA): TGTGCCAGCAGTTTTGGACCGGCGGGGGAGCAGTTCTTC. It is translated as CASSFGPAGEQFF.

This clone occurred once. This chain connects TRBV11-1 to TRBJ1-1; 7 bases line up with TRBD1. The CDR3 length is 14 residues. Germline V lookup: CDR1 SGHAT, CDR2 FQDESV (reference sequence). Germline trimming cut 2 bases from V and 10 bases from J; bases unmatched to any gene: 10. CDR3 bases: TGTGCCAGCAGCTTATCGTCCGTGGCAGGGGGAGCTTTCTTT. Translated, it gives CASSLSSVAGGAFF.

V is TRBV5-1 and J is TRBJ2-3, with 11 bases lining up with TRBD2. CDR1 and CDR2 (germline): SGHRS, YFSETQ. The CDR3 contains 18 residues. J was trimmed by 1 base and V by 1 base; bases with no gene match: 8. CDR3 DNA: TGCGCCAGCAGCTTGATTTGGACTAGCGGGTTTGGCACAGATACGCAGTATTTT. Protein: CASSLIWTSGFGTDTQYF.

This clone appeared a single time. The genes are TRBV7-2 and TRBJ1-2, with D tentatively TRBD1 (6 bases). V was cut by 5 bases and J by 4 bases, with 14 bases left in between. This CDR3 region has 14 residues. The germline V gene has CDR1 SGHTA and CDR2 FQGNSA. The CDR3: CASSNQQGSYGYTF. In DNA, the CDR3 is TGTGCCAGCAGCAACCAACAGGGTAGCTATGGCTACACCTTC.

The gene calls are TRBV18 and TRBJ2-3; 10 bases match TRBD2. The CDR3 totals 16 residues. V shed 0 bases, J shed 2 bases, and the junction held 2 bases outside the gene matches. Germline V gives CDR1 KGHSH, CDR2 LQKENI. CDR3 DNA: TGTGCCAGCTCACCACCGCTAGCGGGGGTCACAGATACGCAGTATTTT. Translated, it gives CASSPPLAGVTDTQYF.